These 2 T cell receptor beta chains came from one sample sequenced in a study of T cell changes during pregnancy in multiple sclerosis. TCRdb keeps only in-frame clones here, not all; method: immunoSEQ multiplex PCR. The sample consists of around 57,000 clones, about nine tenths of them appearing once. Sequencing was performed on CD4+ T cells from peripheral blood mononuclear cells, taken after pregnancy. These receptors were taken from a female donor in good health, enrolled as a control in a pregnancy study.

V gene TRBV6-5 combines with J gene TRBJ2-3, with TRBD1 identical over 9 bases. This CDR3 contains 13 residues. Per germline, CDR1 MNHEY and CDR2 SVGAGI. The ends lost 6 bases at V and 4 bases at J; junction bases unmatched: 2. This CDR3 is CASSRQGADTQYF. In DNA, the CDR3 is TGTGCCAGCAGCAGACAGGGGGCAGATACGCAGTATTTT.

This clone was observed a single time. The rearrangement uses TRBV19 and TRBJ1-2; 9 bases align to TRBD1. Germline CDR1 and CDR2: LNHDA and SQIVND (reference sequence). The J segment lost 2 bases and the V segment lost 3 bases, leaving 7 bases of the junction unmatched. This CDR3 spans 16 amino acids. The DNA for the CDR3 is TGTGCCAGTAGTATGAGGAGACAGGGGGGCAACTATGGCTACACCTTC. Translating gives CASSMRRQGGNYGYTF.